A single sample is the source of the 7 T cell receptor beta chains below, sequenced in a study of cytomegalovirus exposure and HLA in healthy donors. The PCR contained 60 Vbeta and 13 Jbeta primers. Sequencing was performed with immunoSEQ multiplex PCR; in TCRdb, only in-frame clones are kept and a portion is missing. The sample carries around 110,000 clones, around 62% recorded once. Sequenced: PBMCs. Receptors originate from a middle-aged woman in good health and CMV-seropositive.

This chain uses TRBV2 with TRBJ1-4; tentative D call: TRBD1 (5 bases). The CDR3 has 16 residues. The V gene lost 3 bases and the J gene lost 0 bases, with 11 bases spanning the gap. Germline CDR1 is SNHLY and CDR2 is FYNNEI. The CDR3 protein is CASSEGLGATNEKLFF. In DNA, the CDR3 is TGTGCCAGCAGTGAGGGACTGGGAGCAACTAATGAAAAACTGTTTTTT.

The rearrangement uses TRBV27 and TRBJ2-1; D is unclear. With 0 bases removed from V and 3 bases from J, the gap between germline ends came to 15 bases. The CDR3 totals 17 residues. Per germline, CDR1 MNHEY and CDR2 SMNVEV (reference sequence). CDR3 protein: CASSLSPLVGGYNEQFF. CDR3 nucleotides: TGTGCCAGCAGTTTATCGCCCTTGGTAGGCGGCTACAATGAGCAGTTCTTC.

This clone was detected only a few times. The chain carries TRBV19 and TRBJ2-2; a possible D gene is TRBD1 (6 bases). The germline CDR1 and CDR2 sequences are LNHDA and SQIVND (reference sequence). This CDR3 has 15 amino acids. Deletions cut 4 bases from V and 1 base from J, with 10 bases between. CDR3 in amino acids: CASSRRDMNTGELFF. CDR3 sequence (DNA): TGTGCCAGTAGTAGACGGGACATGAACACCGGGGAGCTGTTTTTT.

A few counts support this clone. The chain combines TRBV25-1 with TRBJ2-2; 8 bases line up with TRBD2. The junction had 4 bases not matched to a gene; V was cut back by 0 bases and J by 1 base. CDR3 size: 17 residues. Germline V CDR1 and CDR2: MGHDK, SYGVNS. DNA for the CDR3: TGTGCCAGCAGTGAATACTCGGGAGGGGGGAACACCGGGGAGCTGTTTTTT. Amino acids: CASSEYSGGGNTGELFF.

The chain combines TRBV4-3 with TRBJ1-3; possible D gene TRBD1, 5 bases. The V end lost 3 bases, the J end lost 2 bases, and 11 bases lay between the germline ends. Per germline, CDR1 LGHNA and CDR2 YSLEER. This CDR3 contains 15 residues. The CDR3 region has the DNA TGCGCCAGCAGCCACGTCGGGGGAACTGGAAACACCATATATTTT. It is translated as CASSHVGGTGNTIYF.

This clone was seen a handful of times. This chain connects TRBV9 to TRBJ2-7; TRBD2 agrees at 7 bases. Germline V CDR1 and CDR2: SGDLS, YYNGEE. The CDR3 totals 15 residues. The trim removed 3 bases at V and 4 bases at J, leaving 10 bases unmatched. The CDR3 DNA sequence: TGTGCCAGCAGCGCCGTGGGGGAGGGGCGTTACGAGCAGTACTTC. Protein sequence: CASSAVGEGRYEQYF.

This sequence joins TRBV4-3 and TRBJ2-3; 7 nucleotides align to TRBD1. Trimming took 1 base from V and 4 from J; bases not matched to a gene: 11. This CDR3 has 17 amino acids. Germline CDR1 LGHNA, CDR2 YSLEER. As DNA, the CDR3 is TGCGCCAGCAGCCAAGGTATGGACAGGCGCGTTGCAGATACGCAGTATTTT. Its protein is CASSQGMDRRVADTQYF.